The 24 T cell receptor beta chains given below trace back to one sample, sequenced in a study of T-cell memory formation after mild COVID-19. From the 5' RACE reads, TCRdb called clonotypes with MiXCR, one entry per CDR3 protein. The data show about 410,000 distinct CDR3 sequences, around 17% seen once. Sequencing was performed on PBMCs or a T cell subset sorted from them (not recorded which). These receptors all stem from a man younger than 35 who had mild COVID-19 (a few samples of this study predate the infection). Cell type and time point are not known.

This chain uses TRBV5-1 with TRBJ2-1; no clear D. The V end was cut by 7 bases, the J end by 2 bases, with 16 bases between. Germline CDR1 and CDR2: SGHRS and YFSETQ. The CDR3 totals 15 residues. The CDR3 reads CASSDGARTYNEQFF. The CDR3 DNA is TGCGCCAGCTCCGACGGCGCTCGGACCTACAATGAGCAGTTCTTC.

DNA for the CDR3: TGCGCCAGCAGCTTGGCCAGGAACGCGGGACAGGACTCCTACGAGCAGTACTTC. This translates into CASSLARNAGQDSYEQYF. The chain has TRBV5-1 and TRBJ2-7, with 8 bases aligning to TRBD1. Germline loops: CDR1 SGHRS, CDR2 YFSETQ. Trimming removed 0 bases from V and 0 bases from J; junction bases left unmatched: 11. This CDR3 spans 18 amino acids.

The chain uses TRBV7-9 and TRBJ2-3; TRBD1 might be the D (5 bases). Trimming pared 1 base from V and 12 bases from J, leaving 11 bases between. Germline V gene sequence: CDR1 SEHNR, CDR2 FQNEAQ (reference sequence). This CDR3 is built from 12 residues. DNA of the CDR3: TGTGCCAGCAGCTTAGAACAGGCTCTCCAGTATTTT. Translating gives CASSLEQALQYF.

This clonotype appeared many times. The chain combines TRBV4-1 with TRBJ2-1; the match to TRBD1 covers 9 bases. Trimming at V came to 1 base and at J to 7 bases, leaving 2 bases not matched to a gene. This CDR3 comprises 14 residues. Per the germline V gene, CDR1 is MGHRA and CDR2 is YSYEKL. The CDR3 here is CASSQGDRVNEQFF. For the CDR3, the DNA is TGCGCCAGCAGCCAAGGGGACAGGGTGAATGAGCAGTTCTTC.

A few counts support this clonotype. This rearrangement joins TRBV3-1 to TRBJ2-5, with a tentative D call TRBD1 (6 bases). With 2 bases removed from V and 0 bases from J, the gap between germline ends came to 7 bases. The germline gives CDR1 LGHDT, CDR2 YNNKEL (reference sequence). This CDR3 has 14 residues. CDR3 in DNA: TGTGCCAGCAGCCAACACAGGGACCAAGAGACCCAGTACTTC. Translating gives CASSQHRDQETQYF.

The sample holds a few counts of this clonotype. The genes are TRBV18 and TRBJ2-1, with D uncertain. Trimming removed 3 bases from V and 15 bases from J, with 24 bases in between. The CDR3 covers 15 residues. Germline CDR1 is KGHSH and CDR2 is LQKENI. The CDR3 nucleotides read TGTGCCAGCTCACCTCGTATGAAGGATTATGAGGTCCCGTTCTTC. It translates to CASSPRMKDYEVPFF.

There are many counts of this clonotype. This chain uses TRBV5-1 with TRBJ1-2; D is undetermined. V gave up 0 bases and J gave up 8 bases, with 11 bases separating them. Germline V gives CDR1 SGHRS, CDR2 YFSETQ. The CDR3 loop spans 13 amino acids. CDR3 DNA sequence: TGCGCCAGCAGCTTGGTGGGCAGTCGGGGCTACACCTTC. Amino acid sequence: CASSLVGSRGYTF. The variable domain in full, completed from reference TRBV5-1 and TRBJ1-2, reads KAGVTQTPRYLIKTRGQQVTLSCSPISGHRSVSWYQQTPGQGLQFLFEYFSETQRNKGNFPGRFSGRQFSNSRSEMNVSTLELGDSALYLCASSLVGSRGYTFGSGTRLTVV.

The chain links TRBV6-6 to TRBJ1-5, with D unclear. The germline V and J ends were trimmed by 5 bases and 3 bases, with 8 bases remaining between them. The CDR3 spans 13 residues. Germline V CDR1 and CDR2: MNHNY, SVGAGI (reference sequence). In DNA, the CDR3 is TGTGCCAGCAGTCACGCCAACAATCAGCCCCAGCATTTT. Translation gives CASSHANNQPQHF.

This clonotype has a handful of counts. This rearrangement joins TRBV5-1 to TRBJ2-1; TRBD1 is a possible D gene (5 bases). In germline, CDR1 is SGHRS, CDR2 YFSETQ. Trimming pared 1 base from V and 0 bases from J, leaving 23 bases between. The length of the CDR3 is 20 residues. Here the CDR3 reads CASSLYLPGPRLGSYNEQFF. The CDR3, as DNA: TGCGCCAGCAGCTTGTATTTACCAGGGCCCCGCCTTGGCTCCTACAATGAGCAGTTCTTC.

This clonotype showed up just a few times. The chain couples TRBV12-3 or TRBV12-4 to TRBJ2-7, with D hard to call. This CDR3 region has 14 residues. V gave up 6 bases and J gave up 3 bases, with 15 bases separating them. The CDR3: CASSLLPQYYEQYF. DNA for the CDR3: TGTGCCAGCAGCCTGCTTCCCCAGTACTACGAGCAGTACTTC.

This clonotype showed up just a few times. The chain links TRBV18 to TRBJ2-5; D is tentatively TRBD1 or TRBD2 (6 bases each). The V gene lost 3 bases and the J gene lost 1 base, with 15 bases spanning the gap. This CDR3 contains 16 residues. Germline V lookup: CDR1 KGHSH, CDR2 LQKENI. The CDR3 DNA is TGTGCCAGCTCACCTTTGGAGGGGGTGTTCCAAGAGACCCAGTACTTC. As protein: CASSPLEGVFQETQYF.

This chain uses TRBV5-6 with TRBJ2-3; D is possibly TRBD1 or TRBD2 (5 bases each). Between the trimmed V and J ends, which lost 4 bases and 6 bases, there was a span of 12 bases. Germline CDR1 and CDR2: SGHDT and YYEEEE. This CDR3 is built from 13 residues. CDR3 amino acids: CASSARGPDTQYF. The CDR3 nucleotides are TGTGCCAGCAGCGCCCGGGGCCCGGATACGCAGTATTTT.

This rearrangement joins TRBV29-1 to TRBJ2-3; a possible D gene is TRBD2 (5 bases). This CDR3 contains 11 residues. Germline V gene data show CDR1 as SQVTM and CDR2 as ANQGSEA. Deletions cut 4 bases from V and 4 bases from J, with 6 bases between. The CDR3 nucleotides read TGCAGCGTTGGACTACCAGATACGCAGTATTTT. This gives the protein CSVGLPDTQYF.

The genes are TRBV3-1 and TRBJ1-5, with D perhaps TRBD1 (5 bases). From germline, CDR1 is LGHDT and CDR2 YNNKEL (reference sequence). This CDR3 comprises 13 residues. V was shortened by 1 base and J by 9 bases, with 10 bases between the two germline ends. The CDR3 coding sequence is TGTGCCAGCAGCCAAGGCCCCGGGGGGCCCCAGCATTTT. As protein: CASSQGPGGPQHF.

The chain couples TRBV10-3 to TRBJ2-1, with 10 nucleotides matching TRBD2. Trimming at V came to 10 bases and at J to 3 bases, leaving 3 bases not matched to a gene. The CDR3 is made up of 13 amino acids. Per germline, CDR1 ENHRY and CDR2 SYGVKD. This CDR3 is CATGTSDYNEQFF. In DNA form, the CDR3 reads TGTGCCACCGGGACTAGCGACTACAATGAGCAGTTCTTC.

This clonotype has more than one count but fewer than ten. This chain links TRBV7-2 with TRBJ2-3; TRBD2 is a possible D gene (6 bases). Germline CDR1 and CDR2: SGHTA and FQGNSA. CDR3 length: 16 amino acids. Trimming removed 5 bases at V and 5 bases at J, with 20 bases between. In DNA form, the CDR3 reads TGTGCCAGCAGCCTAAGCCATTCTAGCGCTAGAGATACGCAGTATTTT. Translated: CASSLSHSSARDTQYF.

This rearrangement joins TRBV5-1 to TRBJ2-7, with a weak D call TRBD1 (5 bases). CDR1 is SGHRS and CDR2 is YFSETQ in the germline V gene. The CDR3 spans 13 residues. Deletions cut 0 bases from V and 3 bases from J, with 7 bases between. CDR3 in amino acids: CASSLGQYYEQYV. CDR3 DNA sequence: TGCGCCAGCAGCTTGGGACAGTACTACGAGCAGTACGTC.

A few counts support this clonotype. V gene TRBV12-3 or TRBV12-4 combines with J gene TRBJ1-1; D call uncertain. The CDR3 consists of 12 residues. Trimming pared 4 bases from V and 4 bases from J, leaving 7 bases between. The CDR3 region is CASSSVGTEAFF. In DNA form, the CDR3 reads TGTGCCAGCAGTTCTGTGGGCACTGAAGCTTTCTTT.

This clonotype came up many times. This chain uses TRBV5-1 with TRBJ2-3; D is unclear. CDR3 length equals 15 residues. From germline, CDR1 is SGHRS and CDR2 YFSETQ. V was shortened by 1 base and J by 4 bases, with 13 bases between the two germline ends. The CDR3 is CASSLFRIQADTQYF. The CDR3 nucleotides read TGCGCCAGCAGCTTGTTTCGAATTCAGGCAGATACGCAGTATTTT.

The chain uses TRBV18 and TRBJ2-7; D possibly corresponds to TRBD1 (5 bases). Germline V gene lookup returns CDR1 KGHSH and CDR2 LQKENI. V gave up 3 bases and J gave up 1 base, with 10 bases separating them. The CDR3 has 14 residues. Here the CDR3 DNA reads TGTGCCAGCTCACCTGACAGTCTTTCCTACGAGCAGTACTTC. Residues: CASSPDSLSYEQYF.

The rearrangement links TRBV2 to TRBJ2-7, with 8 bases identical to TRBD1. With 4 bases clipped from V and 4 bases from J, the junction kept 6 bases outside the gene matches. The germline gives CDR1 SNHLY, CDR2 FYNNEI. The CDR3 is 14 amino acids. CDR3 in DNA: TGTGCCAGCAGTGTTGACAGGGGAGTATACGAGCAGTACTTC. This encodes CASSVDRGVYEQYF.

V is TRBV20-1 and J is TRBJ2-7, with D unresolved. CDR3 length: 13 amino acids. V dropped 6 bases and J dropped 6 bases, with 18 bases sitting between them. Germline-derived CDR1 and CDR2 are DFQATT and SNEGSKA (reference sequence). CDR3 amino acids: CSAQKPSSREQYF. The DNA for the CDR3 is TGCAGTGCCCAAAAACCCAGCTCTCGCGAGCAGTACTTC.

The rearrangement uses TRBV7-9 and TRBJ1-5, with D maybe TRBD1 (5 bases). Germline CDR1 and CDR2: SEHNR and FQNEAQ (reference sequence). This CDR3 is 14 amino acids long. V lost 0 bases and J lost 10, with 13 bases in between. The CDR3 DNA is TGTGCCAGCAGCTTAGCTGGGGGTAGCGAACCCCAGCATTTT. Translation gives CASSLAGGSEPQHF.

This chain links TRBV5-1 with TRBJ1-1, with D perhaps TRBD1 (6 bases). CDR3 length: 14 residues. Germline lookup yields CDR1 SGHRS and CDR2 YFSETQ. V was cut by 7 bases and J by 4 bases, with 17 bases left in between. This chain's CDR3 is CASCSATGSTEAFF. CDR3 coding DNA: TGCGCCAGCTGCTCAGCTACAGGGTCCACTGAAGCTTTCTTT.